Each of the 21 T cell receptor beta chains below was sequenced from the same sample in a study of blood T cells in healthy people across ages. Next came a second PCR, run for about 6 to 12 cycles, which used a sample-barcoded 5' primer along with a J-beta primer mix. TCRdb redid the calling of the 5' RACE reads with MiXCR, one entry per CDR3 protein. Of about 650,000 distinct CDR3 sequences detected, about 30% appear once; the ten largest clones hold over 15%. Sequencing used blood. These receptors all come from a woman of 80 years or more in good health.

The rearrangement joins TRBV20-1 to TRBJ2-1, with 7 bases matching TRBD2. Trimming removed 5 bases from V and 5 bases from J; junction bases left unmatched: 6. There are 13 residues in the CDR3. Germline V lookup: CDR1 DFQATT, CDR2 SNEGSKA (reference sequence). The CDR3 loop is CSAPWRGNNEQFF. CDR3 nucleotides: TGCAGTGCTCCCTGGCGGGGGAACAATGAGCAGTTCTTC.

This clonotype was seen repeatedly, ten times or more. V gene TRBV11-2 combines with J gene TRBJ2-5; 7 bases align to TRBD1. CDR3 size: 15 residues. V shed 4 bases and J 10 bases; nucleotides not matched to a gene: 15. Germline values: CDR1 SGHAT, CDR2 FQNNGV. The CDR3: CASSSGAVVGTDQYF. CDR3 DNA: TGTGCCAGCAGCTCAGGGGCGGTAGTCGGGACAGACCAGTACTTC. Together with reference TRBV11-2 and TRBJ2-5, the CDR3 gives the full variable domain: EAGVAQSPRYKIIEKRQSVAFWCNPISGHATLYWYQQILGQGPKLLIQFQNNGVVDDSQLPKDRFSAERLKGVDSTLKIQPAKLEDSAVYLCASSSGAVVGTDQYFGPGTRLLVL.

In its sample, this clonotype was seen a few times. This chain joins TRBV4-1 and TRBJ1-1; no definite D call. Trimming cost V 1 base and J 1 base, with 7 bases left between them. This CDR3 spans 14 amino acids. Germline-derived CDR1 and CDR2 are MGHRA and YSYEKL. CDR3 protein: CASSQVGQNTEAFF. The CDR3, as DNA: TGCGCCAGCAGCCAAGTGGGCCAGAACACTGAAGCTTTCTTT.

This clonotype has only a few counts. The CDR3 region has the DNA TGTGCCAGTAGTACCCCCCAGGGGACGACAGATACGCAGTATTTT. Encoded protein: CASSTPQGTTDTQYF. The chain recombines TRBV19 with TRBJ2-3; weak D call: TRBD1 (6 bases). This CDR3 spans 15 amino acids. The V end lost 4 bases, the J end lost 3 bases, and 14 bases lay between the germline ends. Germline CDR1 and CDR2: LNHDA and SQIVND (reference sequence).

The CDR3 loop is CASSPGTGGPHEQYF. Written as DNA, the CDR3 is TGTGCCAGCAGCCCCGGGACAGGGGGCCCCCACGAGCAGTACTTC. The rearrangement joins TRBV9 to TRBJ2-7; TRBD1 aligns across 12 bases. Per germline, CDR1 SGDLS and CDR2 YYNGEE. The junction had 7 bases not matched to a gene; V was cut back by 4 bases and J by 5 bases. CDR3 size: 15 residues.

The chain links TRBV9 to TRBJ2-1, with D perhaps matching TRBD2 (5 bases). This CDR3 has 14 amino acids. CDR1 is SGDLS, CDR2 YYNGEE, per germline. Deletions cut 10 bases from V and 5 bases from J, with 19 bases between. The DNA for the CDR3 is TGTGCCTGCACCTATAGCGAGATTCACAATGAGCAGTTCTTC. Translated: CACTYSEIHNEQFF. The full variable domain, with the rest looked up from reference TRBV9 and TRBJ2-1, is DSGVTQTPKHLITATGQRVTLRCSPRSGDLSVYWYQQSLDQGLQFLIQYYNGEERAKGNILERFSAQQFPDLHSELNLSSLELGDSALYFCACTYSEIHNEQFFGPGTRLTVL.

This clonotype was recorded many times. The chain carries TRBV7-9 and TRBJ2-5, with 8 nucleotides matching TRBD2. Trimming took 5 bases from V and 5 from J; bases not matched to a gene: 13. CDR1 and CDR2 from the germline V gene are SEHNR and FQNEAQ (reference sequence). CDR3 length: 16 residues. The CDR3 reads CASSPQAGGAWETQYF. DNA of the CDR3: TGTGCCAGCAGCCCCCAGGCCGGGGGGGCTTGGGAGACCCAGTACTTC.

This clonotype was detected ten times or more. The chain has TRBV20-1 and TRBJ2-3; 12 bases map to TRBD2. Germline CDR1 is DFQATT and CDR2 is SNEGSKA (reference sequence). The CDR3 is 20 residues long. After removal of 6 bases from V and 2 bases from J, the junction contained 21 bases not matched to a gene. The CDR3, as DNA: TGCAGTGCCGAGACCCACCTAAGACTAGCGGGGGAGATAAACACAGATACGCAGTATTTT. It yields the protein CSAETHLRLAGEINTDTQYF.

This clonotype was counted a few times. The V and J genes are TRBV5-6 and TRBJ1-1, with D possibly being TRBD1 (6 bases). V dropped 4 bases and J dropped 5 bases, with 24 bases sitting between them. CDR3 length equals 17 residues. Germline CDR1 and CDR2: SGHDT and YYEEEE. CDR3 DNA: TGTGCCAGCAGCCCGGGGGAGGGGGAGGGCACGAGGACTGAAGCTTTCTTT. It translates to CASSPGEGEGTRTEAFF.

This clonotype was picked up many times. The genes are TRBV6-6 and TRBJ2-1, with 7 bases aligning to TRBD2. The J segment lost 6 bases and the V segment lost 3 bases, leaving 17 bases of the junction unmatched. Germline V lookup: CDR1 MNHNY, CDR2 SVGAGI (reference sequence). The CDR3 loop spans 18 amino acids. In nucleotides, the CDR3 is TGTGCCAGCAGTTATGAACGGGGGGACTCCCGGCGGCCCAATGAGCAGTTCTTC. Protein product: CASSYERGDSRRPNEQFF.

This clonotype was detected many times. The rearrangement joins TRBV2 to TRBJ2-3, with D maybe TRBD2 (6 bases). Germline V gene data show CDR1 as SNHLY and CDR2 as FYNNEI. The CDR3 has 14 residues. The V end was cut by 3 bases, the J end by 3 bases, with 10 bases between. CDR3 in amino acids: CASSDGGTTDTQYF. The CDR3 coding sequence is TGTGCCAGCAGTGATGGGGGGACGACAGATACGCAGTATTTT.

Many counts were recorded for this clonotype. This sequence joins TRBV7-9 and TRBJ1-6, with D uncertain. The V gene lost 5 bases and the J gene lost 13 bases, with 6 bases spanning the gap. Per the germline V gene, CDR1 is SEHNR and CDR2 is FQNEAQ (reference sequence). The CDR3 sequence is 10 residues long. Here the CDR3 DNA reads TGTGCCAGCAGCCCCTCCCCCCTCCACTTT. Its protein product is CASSPSPLHF.

The rearrangement links TRBV20-1 to TRBJ1-6, with D maybe TRBD1 (5 bases). Trimming stripped 1 base from V and 7 bases from J, with 11 bases between. The germline gives CDR1 DFQATT, CDR2 SNEGSKA (reference sequence). The CDR3 length is 14 residues. DNA of the CDR3: TGCAGTGCTAGAGTGGGGACTCAGAATTCACCCCTCCACTTT. Translation gives CSARVGTQNSPLHF.

This clonotype was picked up one time. This may be a read error, as it is one base from a much larger clone. The chain employs TRBV20-1 and TRBJ1-4; D gene unclear. Trimming shortened V by 3 bases and J by 8 bases, and 13 bases separated the two germline ends. The germline CDR1 and CDR2 sequences are DFQATT and SNEGSKA (reference sequence). The CDR3 extends over 13 amino acids. The CDR3 loop reads CSASDRFREKLFF. In DNA form, the CDR3 reads TGCAGTGCTAGCGATCGGTTCCGGGAAAAACTGTTTTTT.

This chain joins TRBV13 and TRBJ1-1; D is undetermined. Germline values: CDR1 PRHDT, CDR2 FYEKMQ (reference sequence). The V and J ends lost 5 bases and 0 bases respectively, with 10 bases between them. The CDR3 has 14 amino acids. The CDR3 nucleotides are TGTGCCAGCAGCCAAATACGGATGAACACTGAAGCTTTCTTT. Protein: CASSQIRMNTEAFF.

The gene calls are TRBV6-5 and TRBJ2-7; possible D gene TRBD1, 5 bases. Trimming cost V 6 bases and J 3 bases, with 15 bases left between them. The CDR3 length is 14 residues. Germline CDR1 MNHEY, CDR2 SVGAGI. CDR3 protein: CASRKDSIDYEQYF. The CDR3, as DNA: TGTGCCAGCAGAAAAGACAGTATTGACTACGAGCAGTACTTC.

On this clonotype: A read error may explain this, as a much larger clone is one base away. The chain is built from TRBV5-1 and TRBJ1-2; D gene unclear. V lost 3 bases to trimming and J lost 4 bases, with 13 bases between them. CDR3 length: 14 residues. Germline V gives CDR1 SGHRS, CDR2 YFSETQ. The CDR3 DNA follows: TGCGCCAGCAGCTCCACCAGTCTGGGCTATGGCTACACCTTC. Translated, it gives CASSSTSLGYGYTF.

This clonotype came up many times. This rearrangement joins TRBV6-4 to TRBJ1-2; D is undetermined. Per the germline V gene, CDR1 is MRHNA and CDR2 is SNTAGT. The CDR3 length is 13 residues. With 6 bases removed from V and 4 bases from J, the gap between germline ends came to 12 bases. The CDR3 coding sequence is TGTGCCAGCAGAGAGGAGGGAGGCTATGGCTACACCTTC. Translated: CASREEGGYGYTF.

This chain links TRBV30 with TRBJ1-2, with D possibly being TRBD1 (5 bases). This CDR3 comprises 11 residues. V was trimmed by 4 bases and J by 8 bases, leaving 11 bases between them. The V gene's germline CDR1 is GTSNPN and CDR2 SVGIG (reference sequence). The CDR3 loop reads CAWKQGEGYTF. DNA for the CDR3: TGTGCCTGGAAGCAAGGGGAGGGCTACACCTTC.

This clonotype was seen more than once but under ten times. V gene TRBV6-5 combines with J gene TRBJ2-2, with D maybe TRBD2 (7 bases). Germline lookup yields CDR1 MNHEY and CDR2 SVGAGI. This CDR3 region has 16 residues. With 0 bases removed from V and 3 bases from J, the gap between germline ends came to 11 bases. This CDR3 reads CASSYSKGGYTGELFF. CDR3 in DNA: TGTGCCAGCAGTTACTCGAAGGGGGGGTACACCGGGGAGCTGTTTTTT.

V and J are TRBV30 and TRBJ2-2, with unresolved D. Trimming cost V 0 bases and J 0 bases, with 2 bases left between them. CDR1 is GTSNPN and CDR2 is SVGIG in the germline V gene (reference sequence). CDR3 length: 13 residues. The CDR3 here is CAWSVPNTGELFF. The CDR3 nucleotides are TGTGCCTGGAGTGTCCCGAACACCGGGGAGCTGTTTTTT. The full variable domain, its missing parts supplied by reference TRBV30 and TRBJ2-2, is SQTIHQWPATLVQPVGSPLSLECTVEGTSNPNLYWYRQAAGRGLQLLFYSVGIGQISSEVPQNLSASRPQDRQFILSSKKLLLSDSGFYLCAWSVPNTGELFFGEGSRLTVL.